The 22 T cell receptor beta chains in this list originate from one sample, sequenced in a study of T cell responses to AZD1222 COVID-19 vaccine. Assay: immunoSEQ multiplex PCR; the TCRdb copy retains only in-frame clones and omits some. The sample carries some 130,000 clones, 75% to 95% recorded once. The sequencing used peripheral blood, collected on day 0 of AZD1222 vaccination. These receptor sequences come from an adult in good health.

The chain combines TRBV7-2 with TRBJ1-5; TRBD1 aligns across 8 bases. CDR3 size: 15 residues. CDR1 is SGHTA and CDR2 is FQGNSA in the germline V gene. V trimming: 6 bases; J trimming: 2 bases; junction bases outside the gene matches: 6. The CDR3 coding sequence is TGTGCCAGCAGACCAGGGGGCGCCGGCAATCAGCCCCAGCATTTT. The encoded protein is CASRPGGAGNQPQHF.

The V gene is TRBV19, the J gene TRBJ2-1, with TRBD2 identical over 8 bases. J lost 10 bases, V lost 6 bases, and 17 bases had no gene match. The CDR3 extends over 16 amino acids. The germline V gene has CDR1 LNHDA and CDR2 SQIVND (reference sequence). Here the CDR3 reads CASREAGALRTGEQFF. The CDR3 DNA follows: TGTGCCAGTAGAGAAGCGGGGGCCCTTCGCACCGGGGAGCAGTTCTTC.

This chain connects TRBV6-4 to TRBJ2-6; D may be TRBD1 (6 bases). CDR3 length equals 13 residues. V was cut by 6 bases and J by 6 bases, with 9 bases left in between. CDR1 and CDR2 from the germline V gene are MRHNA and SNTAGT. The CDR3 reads CASRPGQANVLTF. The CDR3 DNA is TGTGCCAGCAGACCGGGACAGGCCAACGTCCTGACTTTC.

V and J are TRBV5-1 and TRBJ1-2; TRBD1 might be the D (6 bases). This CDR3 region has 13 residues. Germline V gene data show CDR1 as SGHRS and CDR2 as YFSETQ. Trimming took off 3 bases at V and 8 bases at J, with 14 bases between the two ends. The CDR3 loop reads CASSYQGIGGYTF. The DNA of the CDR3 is TGCGCCAGCAGCTACCAGGGGATCGGGGGCTACACCTTC.

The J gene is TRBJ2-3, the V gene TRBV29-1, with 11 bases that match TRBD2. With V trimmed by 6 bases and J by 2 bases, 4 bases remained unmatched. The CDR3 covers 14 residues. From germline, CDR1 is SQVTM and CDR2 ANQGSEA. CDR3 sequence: CSVRGLAVTDTQYF. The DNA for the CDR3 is TGCAGCGTACGGGGACTAGCGGTCACAGATACGCAGTATTTT.

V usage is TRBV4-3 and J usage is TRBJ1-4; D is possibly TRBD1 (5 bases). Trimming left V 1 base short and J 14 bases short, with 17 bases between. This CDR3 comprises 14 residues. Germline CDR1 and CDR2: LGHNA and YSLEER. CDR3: CASSQVRGSPTLFF. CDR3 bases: TGCGCCAGCAGCCAAGTTCGGGGCAGCCCGACCCTGTTTTTT.

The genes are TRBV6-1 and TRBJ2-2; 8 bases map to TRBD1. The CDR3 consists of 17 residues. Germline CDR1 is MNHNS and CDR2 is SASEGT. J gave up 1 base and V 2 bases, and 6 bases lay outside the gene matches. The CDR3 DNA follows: TGTGCCAGCAGTGAAACCCGGACAGGGATGAACACCGGGGAGCTGTTTTTT. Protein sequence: CASSETRTGMNTGELFF.

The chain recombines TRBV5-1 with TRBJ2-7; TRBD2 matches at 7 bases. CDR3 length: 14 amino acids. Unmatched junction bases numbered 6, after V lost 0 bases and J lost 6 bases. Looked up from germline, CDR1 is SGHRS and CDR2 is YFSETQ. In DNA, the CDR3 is TGCGCCAGCAGCTTGGCCAATGGGGGGGGCGAGCAGTACTTC. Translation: CASSLANGGGEQYF. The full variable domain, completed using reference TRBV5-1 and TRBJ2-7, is KAGVTQTPRYLIKTRGQQVTLSCSPISGHRSVSWYQQTPGQGLQFLFEYFSETQRNKGNFPGRFSGRQFSNSRSEMNVSTLELGDSALYLCASSLANGGGEQYFGPGTRLTVT.

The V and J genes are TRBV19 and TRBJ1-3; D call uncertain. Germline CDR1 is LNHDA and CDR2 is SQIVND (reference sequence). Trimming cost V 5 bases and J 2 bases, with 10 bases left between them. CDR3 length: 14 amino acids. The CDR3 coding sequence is TGTGCCAGTAGTGAAGGTAGTGCTGGAAACACCATATATTTT. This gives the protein CASSEGSAGNTIYF. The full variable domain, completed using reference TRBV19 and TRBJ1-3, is DGGITQSPKYLFRKEGQNVTLSCEQNLNHDAMYWYRQDPGQGLRLIYYSQIVNDFQKGDIAEGYSVSREKKESFPLTVTSAQKNPTAFYLCASSEGSAGNTIYFGEGSWLTVV.

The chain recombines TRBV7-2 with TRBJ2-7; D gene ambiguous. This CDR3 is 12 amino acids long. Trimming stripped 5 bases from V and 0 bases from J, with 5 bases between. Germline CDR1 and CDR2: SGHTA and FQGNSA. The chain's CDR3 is CASSHGSYEQYF. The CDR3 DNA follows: TGTGCCAGCAGCCATGGCTCCTACGAGCAGTACTTC.

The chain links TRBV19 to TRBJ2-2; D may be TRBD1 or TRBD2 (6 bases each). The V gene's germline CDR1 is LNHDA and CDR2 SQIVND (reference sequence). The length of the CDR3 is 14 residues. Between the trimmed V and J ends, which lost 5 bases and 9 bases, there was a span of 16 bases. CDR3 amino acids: CASSLAFGGRELFF. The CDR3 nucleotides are TGTGCCAGTAGTCTCGCCTTCGGGGGCCGGGAGCTGTTTTTT.

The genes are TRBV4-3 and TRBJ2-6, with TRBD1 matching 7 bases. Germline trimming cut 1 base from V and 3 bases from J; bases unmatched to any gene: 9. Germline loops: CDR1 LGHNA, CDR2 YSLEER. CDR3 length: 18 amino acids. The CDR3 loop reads CASSQVKTGIFGANVLTF. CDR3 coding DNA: TGCGCCAGCAGCCAAGTGAAGACAGGGATCTTTGGGGCCAACGTCCTGACTTTC.

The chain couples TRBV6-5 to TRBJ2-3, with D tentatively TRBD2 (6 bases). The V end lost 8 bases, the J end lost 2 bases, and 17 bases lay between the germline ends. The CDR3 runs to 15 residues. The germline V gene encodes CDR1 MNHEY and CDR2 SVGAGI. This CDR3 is CASSLGGRVTDTQYF. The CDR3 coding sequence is TGTGCCAGCTCCCTTGGGGGGAGAGTCACAGATACGCAGTATTTT.

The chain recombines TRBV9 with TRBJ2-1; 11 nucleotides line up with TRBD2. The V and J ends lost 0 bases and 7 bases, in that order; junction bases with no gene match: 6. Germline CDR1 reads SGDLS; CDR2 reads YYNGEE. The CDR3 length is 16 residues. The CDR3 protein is CASSVGSTSGGNEQFF. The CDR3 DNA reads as TGTGCCAGCAGCGTAGGAAGTACTAGCGGGGGTAATGAGCAGTTCTTC.

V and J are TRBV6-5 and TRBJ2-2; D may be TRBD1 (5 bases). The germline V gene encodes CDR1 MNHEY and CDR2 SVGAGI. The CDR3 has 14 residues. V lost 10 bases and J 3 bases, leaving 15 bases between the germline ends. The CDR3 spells CATSTDADTGELFF. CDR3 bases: TGTGCCACCTCGACAGATGCGGACACCGGGGAGCTGTTTTTT.

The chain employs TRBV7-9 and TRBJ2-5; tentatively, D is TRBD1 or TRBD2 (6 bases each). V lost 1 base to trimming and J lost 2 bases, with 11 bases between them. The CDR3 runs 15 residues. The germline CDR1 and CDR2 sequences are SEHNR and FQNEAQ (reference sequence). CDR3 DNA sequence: TGTGCCAGCAGCTTAGAGGGGGGCAGACAAGAGACCCAGTACTTC. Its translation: CASSLEGGRQETQYF. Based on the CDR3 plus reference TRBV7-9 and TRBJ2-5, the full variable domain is DTGVSQNPRHKITKRGQNVTFRCDPISEHNRLYWYRQTLGQGPEFLTYFQNEAQLEKSRLLSDRFSAERPKGSFSTLEIQRTEQGDSAMYLCASSLEGGRQETQYFGPGTRLLVL.

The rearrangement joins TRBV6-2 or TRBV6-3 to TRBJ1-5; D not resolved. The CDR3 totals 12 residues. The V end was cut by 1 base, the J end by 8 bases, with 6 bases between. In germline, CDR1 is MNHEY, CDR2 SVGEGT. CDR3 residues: CASSYLAEPQHF. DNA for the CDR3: TGTGCCAGCAGTTACTTGGCGGAGCCCCAGCATTTT.

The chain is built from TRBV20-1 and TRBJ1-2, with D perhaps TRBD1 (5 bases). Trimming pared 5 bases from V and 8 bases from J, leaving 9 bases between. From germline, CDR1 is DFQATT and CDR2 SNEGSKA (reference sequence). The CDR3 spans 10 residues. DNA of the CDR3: TGCAGTGCTGGGGGAAGCGGCTACACCTTC. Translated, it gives CSAGGSGYTF.

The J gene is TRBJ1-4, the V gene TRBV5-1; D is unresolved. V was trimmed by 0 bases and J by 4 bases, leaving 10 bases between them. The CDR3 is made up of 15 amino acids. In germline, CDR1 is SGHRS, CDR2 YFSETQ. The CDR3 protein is CASSLEAVYNEKLFF. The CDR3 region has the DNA TGCGCCAGCAGCTTGGAGGCTGTGTATAATGAAAAACTGTTTTTT.

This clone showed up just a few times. CDR3 coding DNA: TGTGCCAGCAGTAACGGGAGAGAAGCTTTCTTT. It is translated as CASSNGREAFF. The chain employs TRBV6-5 and TRBJ1-1; D unclear. V lost 5 bases, J lost 8 bases, and 9 bases lay in between. Germline V lookup: CDR1 MNHEY, CDR2 SVGAGI. This CDR3 region has 11 residues.

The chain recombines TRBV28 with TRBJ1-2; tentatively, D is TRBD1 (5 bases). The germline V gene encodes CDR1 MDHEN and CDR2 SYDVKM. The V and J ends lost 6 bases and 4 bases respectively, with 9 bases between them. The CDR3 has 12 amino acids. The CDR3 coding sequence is TGTGCCAGCAGCTACGACAGCTATGGCTACACCTTC. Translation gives CASSYDSYGYTF.

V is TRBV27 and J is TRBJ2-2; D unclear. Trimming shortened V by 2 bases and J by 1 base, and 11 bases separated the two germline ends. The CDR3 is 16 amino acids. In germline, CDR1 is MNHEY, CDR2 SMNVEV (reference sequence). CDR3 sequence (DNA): TGTGCCAGCAGTTTACGGGTCCAGCAGAACACCGGGGAGCTGTTTTTT. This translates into CASSLRVQQNTGELFF.